The 26 T cell receptor beta chains below come from one sample, sequenced in a study of blood T cell repertoires in COVID-19. TCRdb keeps only in-frame clones here, not all; method: immunoSEQ multiplex PCR. The sample includes 150,000 to 200,000 clones, 70% to 90% of them seen just once. The sample was peripheral blood. Every receptor here comes from a man between 65 and 85 years old with active or convalescent COVID-19.

The chain carries TRBV5-8 and TRBJ1-5; D possibly corresponds to TRBD1 (6 bases). The CDR3 has 14 amino acids. Germline CDR1 and CDR2: SGHTS and YDEGEE. V was cut by 5 bases and J by 5 bases, with 14 bases left in between. This CDR3 reads CASRGGGKYQPQHF. For the CDR3, the DNA is TGTGCCAGCAGAGGGGGAGGGAAATATCAGCCCCAGCATTTT.

V is TRBV24-1 and J is TRBJ2-7, with unresolved D. Per the germline V gene, CDR1 is KGHDR and CDR2 is SFDVKD. Trimming removed 6 bases from V and 6 bases from J, with 11 bases in between. The CDR3 totals 12 residues. CDR3 residues: CATSTLTSEQYF. The CDR3 DNA sequence: TGTGCCACCAGTACCCTCACATCCGAGCAGTACTTC.

V gene TRBV7-9 combines with J gene TRBJ2-5; 8 bases line up with TRBD1. J was trimmed by 2 bases and V by 6 bases; bases with no gene match: 11. This CDR3 region has 16 residues. CDR1 is SEHNR, CDR2 FQNEAQ, per germline (reference sequence). Here the CDR3 DNA reads TGTGCCAGCAGGACGGGGGCAGGGGGCGATCAAGAGACCCAGTACTTC. The encoded protein is CASRTGAGGDQETQYF.

V gene TRBV6-2 or TRBV6-3 combines with J gene TRBJ1-4; unclear D gene. CDR3 size: 14 residues. The germline V and J ends were trimmed by 6 bases and 0 bases, with 8 bases remaining between them. Germline V gives CDR1 MNHEY, CDR2 SVGEGT. CDR3 coding DNA: TGTGCCAGCAGCCCCCTTGCAACTAATGAAAAACTGTTTTTT. Its translation is CASSPLATNEKLFF.

Only one count was recorded for this clone. J is TRBJ2-1 and V is TRBV5-1, with 10 positions matching TRBD2. The ends lost 0 bases at V and 9 bases at J; junction bases unmatched: 9. Germline CDR1 and CDR2: SGHRS and YFSETQ. The CDR3 is 16 amino acids. The CDR3 region is CASSLERLAGEGEQFF. In DNA form, the CDR3 reads TGCGCCAGCAGCTTGGAGAGGCTAGCGGGAGAGGGTGAGCAGTTCTTC.

The chain joins TRBV29-1 to TRBJ1-1; tentatively, D is TRBD1 (6 bases). This CDR3 region has 11 residues. The V end lost 8 bases, the J end lost 3 bases, and 10 bases lay between the germline ends. In germline, CDR1 is SQVTM, CDR2 ANQGSEA. The CDR3 sequence is CSSDRYTEAFF. Written as DNA, the CDR3 is TGCAGCTCCGACAGGTACACTGAAGCTTTCTTT.

V and J are TRBV18 and TRBJ2-5, with 7 bases matching TRBD2. V was pared by 5 bases and J by 5 bases, with 5 bases of the junction left unmatched. This CDR3 is built from 13 residues. Per germline, CDR1 KGHSH and CDR2 LQKENI. CDR3 protein: CASSRLGGETQYF. DNA of the CDR3: TGTGCCAGCTCAAGACTGGGGGGGGAGACCCAGTACTTC.

The chain is built from TRBV10-1 and TRBJ2-3; D is unresolved. The CDR3 runs 10 residues. V gave up 9 bases and J gave up 5 bases, with 6 bases separating them. Per the germline V gene, CDR1 is WNHNN and CDR2 is SYGVQD (reference sequence). As DNA, the CDR3 is TGCGCCAGGGCAAGAGATACGCAGTATTTT. Amino acids: CARARDTQYF.

V is TRBV15 and J is TRBJ2-3; possibly TRBD2 for D (5 bases). This CDR3 region has 17 residues. Between the trimmed V and J ends, which lost 5 bases and 6 bases, there was a span of 24 bases. In germline, CDR1 is LNHNV, CDR2 YYDKDF (reference sequence). The CDR3 reads CATSGGPYEARFDTQYF. The CDR3 nucleotides are TGTGCCACCAGCGGAGGTCCCTACGAAGCCCGATTTGATACGCAGTATTTT.

This clone is a singleton in its sample. The V and J genes are TRBV30 and TRBJ2-2; TRBD1 is a possible D gene (6 bases). Trimming removed 4 bases from V and 4 bases from J, with 13 bases in between. Germline CDR1 and CDR2: GTSNPN and SVGIG (reference sequence). This CDR3 contains 14 residues. CDR3 coding DNA: TGTGCCTGGAAGGGGGACCCAGTCACCGGGGAGCTGTTTTTT. This encodes CAWKGDPVTGELFF.

The rearrangement joins TRBV2 to TRBJ2-7, with 9 nucleotides matching TRBD1. The CDR3 is 15 amino acids. Trimming at V came to 3 bases and at J to 2 bases, leaving 5 bases not matched to a gene. CDR1 is SNHLY, CDR2 FYNNEI, per germline. Here the CDR3 DNA reads TGTGCCAGCAGTGAGTGGACAGGGGATACCTACGAGCAGTACTTC. This gives the protein CASSEWTGDTYEQYF.

The J gene is TRBJ1-2, the V gene TRBV28; 7 nucleotides align to TRBD1. Trimming removed 5 bases from V and 3 bases from J; junction bases left unmatched: 12. The CDR3 covers 16 residues. Germline CDR1 reads MDHEN; CDR2 reads SYDVKM. The CDR3 here is CASSPAGQPKDYGYTF. CDR3 sequence (DNA): TGTGCCAGCAGTCCCGCGGGACAGCCCAAGGACTATGGCTACACCTTC.

The chain carries TRBV5-1 and TRBJ1-2, with a possible D match to TRBD1 (5 bases). The CDR3 is 15 amino acids. Trimming took off 0 bases at V and 4 bases at J, with 13 bases between the two ends. The germline CDR1 and CDR2 sequences are SGHRS and YFSETQ. The chain's CDR3 is CASSLGGRSVYGYTF. The DNA of the CDR3 is TGCGCCAGCAGCTTGGGGGGCAGATCAGTCTATGGCTACACCTTC.

The chain couples TRBV18 to TRBJ1-1, with a tentative D call TRBD1 (6 bases). The germline CDR1 and CDR2 sequences are KGHSH and LQKENI. The CDR3 is 18 amino acids. V lost 3 bases, J lost 0 bases, and 20 bases lay in between. Written as DNA, the CDR3 is TGTGCCAGCTCACCCCCGGACAGCCTCCCTACACTGAACACTGAAGCTTTCTTT. Amino acids: CASSPPDSLPTLNTEAFF.

The chain is built from TRBV4-3 and TRBJ2-7; D might be TRBD2 (6 bases). V lost 4 bases and J 3 bases, leaving 16 bases between the germline ends. CDR1 and CDR2 (germline): LGHNA, YSLEER. The CDR3 has 15 residues. The CDR3 sequence is CASSPLAELSYEQYF. Written as DNA, the CDR3 is TGCGCCAGCAGCCCCTTAGCGGAATTAAGCTACGAGCAGTACTTC.

The chain carries TRBV18 and TRBJ2-2; 14 bases are shared with TRBD2. Unmatched junction bases numbered 4, after V lost 3 bases and J lost 4 bases. Germline V gene lookup returns CDR1 KGHSH and CDR2 LQKENI. This CDR3 comprises 17 residues. The CDR3 sequence: CASSPPGLAGATGELFF. The CDR3, as DNA: TGTGCCAGCTCACCCCCGGGACTAGCGGGAGCCACCGGGGAGCTGTTTTTT.

J is TRBJ1-1 and V is TRBV2; 7 bases are a match to TRBD1. J gave up 5 bases and V 6 bases, and 9 bases lay outside the gene matches. Germline values: CDR1 SNHLY, CDR2 FYNNEI. The CDR3 sequence is 14 residues long. CDR3 nucleotide sequence: TGTGCCAGCAGCCAAACTCAGGGGGAAACTGAAGCTTTCTTT. It codes for CASSQTQGETEAFF.

The chain couples TRBV7-8 to TRBJ1-2, with TRBD1 identical over 9 bases. Germline V gives CDR1 SGHVS, CDR2 FQNEAQ. This CDR3 spans 13 amino acids. J gave up 8 bases and V 4 bases, and 5 bases lay outside the gene matches. CDR3 in amino acids: CASSSGTGLGYTF. Here the CDR3 DNA reads TGTGCCAGCAGCTCCGGGACAGGGCTAGGCTACACCTTC.

The V gene is TRBV5-1, the J gene TRBJ2-3, with a possible D match to TRBD2 (6 bases). The CDR3 runs 16 residues. Germline CDR1 is SGHRS and CDR2 is YFSETQ. Trimming removed 0 bases from V and 1 base from J, with 12 bases in between. The CDR3 DNA reads TGCGCCAGCAGCTTGGCTGGCGGGGCAGGCACAGATACGCAGTATTTT. Amino acid sequence: CASSLAGGAGTDTQYF.

The chain joins TRBV30 to TRBJ1-1; no firm D call. The CDR3 consists of 12 residues. Trimming shortened V by 0 bases and J by 3 bases, and 5 bases separated the two germline ends. Germline assignment: CDR1 GTSNPN and CDR2 SVGIG (reference sequence). CDR3 in DNA: TGTGCCTGGAGTGTACGGTACACTGAAGCTTTCTTT. It is translated as CAWSVRYTEAFF.

The J gene is TRBJ1-2, the V gene TRBV27, with TRBD1 matching over 9 bases. The trim removed 5 bases at V and 13 bases at J, leaving 14 bases unmatched. The CDR3 extends over 14 amino acids. In germline, CDR1 is MNHEY, CDR2 SMNVEV (reference sequence). CDR3 sequence (DNA): TGTGCCAGCAGTCCCGAACGGGACAGGGCCGGCCGCACCTTC. Translated: CASSPERDRAGRTF.

V gene TRBV19 combines with J gene TRBJ1-1; D is undetermined. The ends were cut back, 5 bases at V and 2 bases at J, with 12 bases in the middle. The length of the CDR3 is 14 residues. The germline V gene has CDR1 LNHDA and CDR2 SQIVND (reference sequence). The CDR3 region has the DNA TGTGCCAGTAGTTTGGGCAGGCCCAACACTGAAGCTTTCTTT. Translating it yields CASSLGRPNTEAFF.

The chain recombines TRBV24-1 with TRBJ2-1; TRBD2 matches 9 bases. The ends lost 4 bases at V and 0 bases at J; junction bases unmatched: 3. From germline, CDR1 is KGHDR and CDR2 SFDVKD. This CDR3 contains 16 residues. CDR3 in DNA: TGTGCCACCAGTGAGTTTAGCGGGAGCTCCTACAATGAGCAGTTCTTC. Protein product: CATSEFSGSSYNEQFF.

This clone was observed a single time. The chain employs TRBV6-1 and TRBJ1-1; TRBD1 is a possible D gene (6 bases). The CDR3 totals 12 residues. Looked up from germline, CDR1 is MNHNS and CDR2 is SASEGT. Trimming shortened V by 2 bases and J by 12 bases, and 13 bases separated the two germline ends. The DNA for the CDR3 is TGTGCCAGCAGTGAAACAGGGCGAGCAACTTTCTTT. It translates to CASSETGRATFF.

The chain employs TRBV5-1 and TRBJ1-1, with a weak D call TRBD1 (5 bases). The CDR3 totals 13 residues. CDR1 and CDR2 (germline): SGHRS, YFSETQ. V was shortened by 5 bases and J by 2 bases, with 10 bases between the two germline ends. The CDR3 here is CASRPDSNTEAFF. The CDR3 nucleotides read TGCGCCAGCAGACCCGACAGTAACACTGAAGCTTTCTTT.

V gene TRBV6-5 combines with J gene TRBJ2-2; 10 positions agree with TRBD2. The V gene end was trimmed by 5 bases and the J gene end by 7 bases; junction bases not matched to a gene: 1. The CDR3 consists of 13 residues. Per germline, CDR1 MNHEY and CDR2 SVGAGI. In DNA form, the CDR3 reads TGTGCCAGCAGTCGACTAGCGGGCGGGGAGCTGTTTTTT. Translating it yields CASSRLAGGELFF.